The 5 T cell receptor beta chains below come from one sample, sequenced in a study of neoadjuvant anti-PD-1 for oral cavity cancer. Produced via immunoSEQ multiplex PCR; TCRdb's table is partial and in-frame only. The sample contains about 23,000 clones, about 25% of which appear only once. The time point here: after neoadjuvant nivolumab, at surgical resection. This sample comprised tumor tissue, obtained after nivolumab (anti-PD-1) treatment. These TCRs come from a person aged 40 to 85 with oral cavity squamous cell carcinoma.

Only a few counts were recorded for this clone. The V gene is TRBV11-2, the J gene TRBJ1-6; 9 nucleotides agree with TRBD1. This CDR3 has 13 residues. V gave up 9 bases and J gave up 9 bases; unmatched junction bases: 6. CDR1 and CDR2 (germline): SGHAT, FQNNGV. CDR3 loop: CASTRDRASPLHF. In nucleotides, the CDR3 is TGTGCCAGTACCCGGGACAGGGCTTCACCCCTCCACTTT.

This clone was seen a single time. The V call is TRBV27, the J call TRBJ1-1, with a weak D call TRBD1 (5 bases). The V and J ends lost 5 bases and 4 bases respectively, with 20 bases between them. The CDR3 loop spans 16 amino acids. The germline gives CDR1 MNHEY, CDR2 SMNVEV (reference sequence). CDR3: CASSGTDTRGVTEAFF. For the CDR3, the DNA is TGTGCCAGCAGTGGAACGGACACCCGAGGGGTCACTGAAGCTTTCTTT.

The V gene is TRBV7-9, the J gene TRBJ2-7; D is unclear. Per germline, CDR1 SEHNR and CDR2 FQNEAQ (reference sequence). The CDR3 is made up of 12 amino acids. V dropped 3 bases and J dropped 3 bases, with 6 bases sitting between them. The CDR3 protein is CASSFTGYEQYF. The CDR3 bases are TGTGCCAGCAGCTTCACGGGCTACGAGCAGTACTTC.

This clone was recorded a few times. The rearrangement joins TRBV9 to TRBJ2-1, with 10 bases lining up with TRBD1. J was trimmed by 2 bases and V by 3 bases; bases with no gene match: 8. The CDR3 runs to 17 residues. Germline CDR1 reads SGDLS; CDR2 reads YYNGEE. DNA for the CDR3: TGTGCCAGCAGCGACCCGACAGGGGGCTTCCCCTACAATGAGCAGTTCTTC. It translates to CASSDPTGGFPYNEQFF.

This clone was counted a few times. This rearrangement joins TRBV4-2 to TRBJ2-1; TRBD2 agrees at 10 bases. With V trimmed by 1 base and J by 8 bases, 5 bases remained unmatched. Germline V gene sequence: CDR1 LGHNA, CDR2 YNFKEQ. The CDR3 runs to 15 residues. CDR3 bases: TGTGCCAGCAGCCAAGCTAGCGGGAGTAGGTATGAGCAGTTCTTC. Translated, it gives CASSQASGSRYEQFF.